This TCR beta chain was sequenced in a study of cytomegalovirus exposure and HLA in healthy donors listed by TCRdb under 2017. Concerning the study at large: An earlier analysis of approximately 640 of the donors reported 250 to 350 Gb of sequence data and about 100 million unique TCR beta sequences from 150 million to 200 million T cells. About 300 gigabases of sequencing data and 78 million or so unique TCR sequences were included in an early release covering 550 to 800 HLA-typed donors. The genetic ancestry cluster associated with self-reported Caucasian donors included 81% of the approximately 430 genotyped donors. The study was designed to test whether signatures of past pathogen exposure could be identified by cataloging public T cell receptors. Using immunosequencing, the study profiled T cell repertoires from 666 subjects and related those repertoires to cytomegalovirus serostatus. Along with the roughly 710-subject first cohort, a separate validation cohort of over 90 different subjects was used. The study combined high-throughput TCR immunosequencing, statistical association of individual TCRs with disease status, and machine learning to predict cytomegalovirus infection status. A later analysis re-analyzed previously published TCR beta repertoires from several hundred donors and added high-resolution HLA genotyping to study TCR occurrence patterns. The later analysis used no new phenotypic data to find candidate immune exposures, relying instead on TCR beta sequences and their occurrence across donors. An earlier analysis of around 580 of the donors used high-throughput TCR beta sequencing to judge whether each TCR beta V gene segment behaved as functional or pseudogenic. Alongside the repertoire data, information on donor age, sex, ethnicity and CMV serostatus was compiled. A later genetic analysis used genome-wide SNP genotypes for about three fifths of the 666 donors, treating that subset as a discovery cohort. All discovery cohort repertoires had been generated using a single sequencing platform. HLA typing covered class I and class II loci at four-digit resolution. Typing coverage differed by locus: A, B, C, DRB1 and DQB1 were typed in roughly 629-640 donors, DQA1 in 522, DPA1 in around 610, and DPB1 in 472. Four or five DR-DQ haplotypes were treated as single units for association and clustering because of strong linkage in the cohort. Among almost 400 genotyped donors of the cohort, an average of approximately 240,000 unique TCR beta nucleotide sequences were sequenced per donor, around a sixth of them non-productive. Study-level results and caveats: The authors suggested that the approach could potentially be extended to other disease states and immunological phenotypes. While some public TCRs were present in many individuals, most TCR sequences turned up only very rarely across donors. Assigning TCR associations to individual alleles was difficult when HLA alleles, especially DR and DQ, strongly co-occurred. According to a later analysis, parvovirus B19, influenza, CMV and Epstein-Barr virus appeared linked to several top co-occurrence clusters. According to a later analysis, most CMV-associated TCR beta chains appeared to be HLA-restricted, and the HLA associations seemed to be driven largely by CMV exposure. Because counts were too low, roughly 16 rarely observed V segments, including chromosome 9 orphons, were left out of the earlier analysis of 587 of the donors. Because some donors lacked HLA typing at each locus, the association tests relied only on the typed subset. Some IMGT-functional V segments, including TRBV6-2 and TRBV6-3, could not be distinguished by the 87-base-pair reads and were therefore excluded. A further reported finding was that TCR beta sequences accurately predicted the HLA-A and HLA-B alleles for most subjects in the first cohort. According to a later genetic analysis, donors in an Asian-associated ancestry cluster had fewer N-insertions in productive TCRs than the approximately 650-donor mean. The presence/absence analyses assumed that sequencing depth was roughly uniform across donors, and that assumption may not be true. The classifier was reported to diagnose cytomegalovirus status with high specificity and sensitivity in both the original cohort and the validation cohort. Only TCR beta chains were sequenced in this cohort, and the absence of alpha or paired-chain data limited detectable features. In a later analysis, HLA-associated TCR beta chains were found to be more clonally expanded and to have lower generation probabilities than equally common non-associated chains. A cluster of highly shared sequence variants was judged likely to be a technical artifact of the sequencing pipeline. V-gene and J-gene trimming of TCR beta chains was associated with a missense DCLRE1C variant in a later genetic analysis, and the association was replicated in an independent cohort. According to a later analysis, TCR association rates differed among HLA loci, with DRB1 alleles showing the most associated TCRs and HLA-C alleles showing the fewest. The only immune exposure information available for the cohort was CMV serostatus. Linkage disequilibrium might explain the correlated functional status among segregating V segments, but an unknown experimental factor could not be ruled out. The study listed 164 TCR beta chains as associated with cytomegalovirus. Broadly in line with IMGT annotations, most TCR beta V segments showed up in productive rearrangements about 90% or about 30% of the time in an earlier analysis of around 550 of the donors. A few of the identified cytomegalovirus-associated TCR beta chains were confirmed in vitro to be specific for cytomegalovirus antigens. In a later analysis, over 15,000 TCR beta sequences were associated with specific HLA alleles at a false discovery rate of 0.05.

The cohort consisted of 650 to 700 healthy bone marrow donors. At the time of sampling, all cohort members were nominally healthy, though unrecorded immune exposures were likely present. The donor tested CMV seropositive and was one of the 289 seropositive cohort members. Every donor gave a peripheral blood sample, and the peripheral blood mononuclear cells from that sample were used for TCR beta sequencing. The Qiagen DNeasy Blood Extraction Kit was used to extract genomic DNA from the blood cell samples. Relative to germline, V is missing 4 bases and J is missing 6 bases, with 2 bases of the junction outside any gene match. For CDR1 and CDR2, the germline V gene lists SGHDN and FVKESK. Its CDR3 holds 14 amino acids, cysteine through phenylalanine. The read is trimmed to its CDR3 DNA, 42 bases read in frame from base 1. The library was generated by the immunoSEQ multiplex PCR assay. The multiplex PCR relied on a mix of 60 forward primers for TCR Vbeta segments and 13 reverse primers for TCR Jbeta segments. The CDR3 region of rearranged TCR beta genes was amplified from genomic DNA by a multiplex PCR assay. Amplified TCR beta libraries were sequenced as 87-base-pair reads on the Illumina HiSeq System. Regarding the original processing steps: Across the 500 to 750 repertoires, a later analysis counted about 81 million unique TCR beta chains, roughly 11 million of which were shared by at least two donors. A nearest-neighbor algorithm error-corrected the raw reads and collapsed the reads into unique sequences, merging closely related sequences to remove PCR and sequencing errors. Alignment of CDR3 sequences to IMGT reference sequences was used to assign V, D and J gene segments. For a sequence to be retained, at least a six-nucleotide match to both a V gene segment and a J gene segment was required. Rearrangements were classified as productive when the CDR3 lacked stop codons and remained in frame with V and J, and all other rearrangements were classified as non-productive. CDR3 was defined according to IMGT convention as the region running from the second conserved V-encoded cysteine to the conserved J-encoded phenylalanine. The earlier analysis of about 530 of the donors excluded any sequence lacking an unambiguous match to a single V gene segment. An earlier analysis of over 450 of the donors classified V segments as functional when productive rearrangements were above 56.7% and as segregating when the standard deviation between donors was above 5%. A statistical classification framework was developed to diagnose cytomegalovirus status using the catalog of TCR beta chain sequences. In a later analysis, V and J genes were assigned by comparing TCR nucleotide sequences against IMGT/GENE-DB human TR gene sequences. A later analysis assigned CDR3 sequences and most-parsimonious VDJ recombination scenarios with the TCRdist pipeline. In a later analysis, every TCR beta chain was defined by the combination of its CDR3 amino acid sequence and its V-gene family, and reads without a unique V-gene family were dropped. To address suspected cross-contamination and a sequencing artifact, a later analysis removed several hundred highly shared, low-generation-probability nucleotide sequences. In a later analysis, a clonal expansion index for each public chain was calculated from normalized within-repertoire ranks of inferred template counts. A later analysis computed generation probabilities with a VDJ recombination model fitted to out-of-frame rearrangements, and checked the results against IGoR. Hypergeometric tests were used in a later analysis to score TCR-TCR, TCR-HLA and TCR-CMV co-occurrence, with a repertoire-size bias correction applied to the TCR pairs. In a later analysis, false discovery rates were estimated by permuting HLA or CMV assignments 20 times. In a later analysis, co-occurring TCRs were grouped using DBSCAN, and TCRdist sequence similarity was added for clustering within HLA-allele-positive subsets. Repertoires with fewer than 30,000 or more than 120,000 public chains, plus five repertoires with anomalous nucleotide sharing, were excluded from co-occurrence clustering. TCRdb retrieved this table from immuneACCESS and kept in-frame rearrangements only. Not all clones are present; in checked studies, unresolved V genes account for under half, and no reason is known for the remainder. That table supplies the V and J calls and clone size; D and trimming were determined from the DNA. This sample comprises about 98,000 clones, about four fifths of them detected only once. The ten largest clones represent roughly 3.5% of the sample.

For this clone: Its binding antigen is unknown. Base qualities are not at hand, and no much larger clone is one base apart.

The chain couples TRBV14 to TRBJ2-4; TRBD2 aligns with 11 central bases. The TCR sequence derives from a female donor in good health and CMV-seropositive. The sequencing sample was made of PBMCs. The nucleotides are TGTGCCAGCAGCCCACTAGCGGGGGTAAACATTCAGTACTTC. It is translated as CASSPLAGVNIQYF.